The next 29 T cell receptor beta chains were all read from a single sample in a study of blood T cell repertoires in COVID-19. Repertoires were generated with immunoSEQ multiplex PCR, while TCRdb's copy carries only in-frame clones and drops some. Of 75,000 or so clones listed, 88% are singletons. The sequencing input was peripheral blood. The receptors here all came from a man in his fifties with acute or convalescent COVID-19.

The chain carries TRBV25-1 and TRBJ1-3; D ambiguous. With 3 bases removed from V and 0 bases from J, the gap between germline ends came to 9 bases. Germline CDR1 reads MGHDK; CDR2 reads SYGVNS. The CDR3 runs 15 residues. CDR3 in amino acids: CASSDPRSSGNTIYF. Here the CDR3 DNA reads TGTGCCAGCAGTGATCCCCGGAGCTCTGGAAACACCATATATTTT.

This sequence joins TRBV7-6 and TRBJ2-7; the match to TRBD1 covers 12 bases. The CDR3 length is 20 residues. Germline CDR1 SGHVS, CDR2 FNYEAQ. V shed 0 bases and J 0 bases; nucleotides not matched to a gene: 12. In DNA, the CDR3 is TGTGCCAGCAGCTTAGCGTCGGGACAGGGGGCAGCGGGGCCCTCCTACGAGCAGTACTTC. Its translation: CASSLASGQGAAGPSYEQYF.

This sequence joins TRBV6-5 and TRBJ1-2, with D possibly TRBD1 on 5 matching bases. Germline CDR1 reads MNHEY; CDR2 reads SVGAGI. The CDR3 runs 11 residues. V was clipped by 3 bases and J by 9 bases, with 8 bases between them. The CDR3 bases are TGTGCCAGCAGTTATAAGGACAGCTACACCTTC. Amino acid sequence: CASSYKDSYTF.

Note on this clone: Its ends do not fully match the called genes, so a read error is possible. V is TRBV28 and J is TRBJ1-5; 7 nucleotides line up with TRBD1. This CDR3 is built from 16 residues. Germline V gene lookup returns CDR1 MDHEN and CDR2 SYDVKM. CDR3 coding DNA: TGTGCCAGCAGTCTATGGACAGGCTGGGGCAATCAGCCCCAGCATTTT. This encodes CASSLWTGWGNQPQHF.

V usage is TRBV15 and J usage is TRBJ1-1; TRBD1 is a possible D gene (5 bases). CDR1 and CDR2 (germline): LNHNV, YYDKDF (reference sequence). Trimming left V 2 bases short and J 0 bases short, with 10 bases between. The CDR3 runs 15 residues. CDR3 residues: CATSRMGGLNTEAFF. Written as DNA, the CDR3 is TGTGCCACCAGCAGAATGGGGGGTTTGAACACTGAAGCTTTCTTT.

This clone is a singleton in its sample. The V call is TRBV27, the J call TRBJ2-7; no clear D gene. Trimming pared 3 bases from V and 3 bases from J, leaving 12 bases between. This CDR3 spans 14 amino acids. From germline, CDR1 is MNHEY and CDR2 SMNVEV (reference sequence). The CDR3: CASSFSLTNYEQYF. CDR3 coding DNA: TGTGCCAGCAGTTTCTCTCTAACTAACTACGAGCAGTACTTC.

The chain combines TRBV6-5 with TRBJ2-5, with TRBD2 identical over 11 bases. Germline V gene sequence: CDR1 MNHEY, CDR2 SVGAGI. Trimming cost V 2 bases and J 4 bases; bases outside gene matches: 3. The CDR3 totals 15 residues. This CDR3 reads CASSYLAGGRETQYF. CDR3 DNA: TGTGCCAGCAGTTACCTAGCGGGGGGTAGAGAGACCCAGTACTTC.

The rearrangement joins TRBV6-1 to TRBJ1-5, with D perhaps matching TRBD1 (5 bases). The CDR3 runs 13 residues. Deletions cut 2 bases from V and 4 bases from J, with 6 bases between. Germline V lookup: CDR1 MNHNS, CDR2 SASEGT. The CDR3 coding sequence is TGTGCCAGCAGTGAAACAGGTAATCAGCCCCAGCATTTT. This encodes CASSETGNQPQHF.

CDR3 loop: CASSYSGQGTGELFF. In nucleotides, the CDR3 is TGTGCCAGCAGTTACTCAGGCCAGGGGACCGGGGAGCTGTTTTTT. V gene TRBV6-5 combines with J gene TRBJ2-2, with D perhaps TRBD1 (6 bases). The CDR3 consists of 15 residues. Trimming shortened V by 0 bases and J by 5 bases, and 10 bases separated the two germline ends. Germline V gene sequence: CDR1 MNHEY, CDR2 SVGAGI.

This chain connects TRBV6-5 to TRBJ2-5; 11 bases match TRBD1. This CDR3 is built from 15 residues. CDR1 MNHEY and CDR2 SVGAGI come from the germline V gene. The ends lost 3 bases at V and 4 bases at J; junction bases unmatched: 4. The CDR3 DNA reads as TGTGCCAGCAGTTATGGGGACAGGGGGAGAGAGACCCAGTACTTC. Amino acid sequence: CASSYGDRGRETQYF.

The chain joins TRBV19 to TRBJ1-5, with D unclear. The CDR3 runs 13 residues. Germline assignment: CDR1 LNHDA and CDR2 SQIVND (reference sequence). The V and J ends lost 4 bases and 6 bases respectively, with 10 bases between them. The CDR3 region has the DNA TGTGCCAGTAGTACTCCCCTCTCTCAGCCCCAGCATTTT. This codes for CASSTPLSQPQHF.

The V and J genes are TRBV10-3 and TRBJ2-3, with TRBD2 matching 9 bases. V gave up 4 bases and J gave up 7 bases; unmatched junction bases: 18. Per the germline V gene, CDR1 is ENHRY and CDR2 is SYGVKD. The CDR3 is 18 residues long. The CDR3 protein is CAISAGGSGGPGGYTQYF. CDR3 nucleotide sequence: TGTGCCATCAGTGCAGGTGGTAGCGGGGGTCCCGGGGGATATACGCAGTATTTT.

The chain links TRBV12-5 to TRBJ2-2, with TRBD2 as a possible D gene (6 bases). This CDR3 has 16 residues. Between the trimmed V and J ends, which lost 5 bases and 2 bases, there was a span of 15 bases. CDR1 is LGHNT, CDR2 FRNRAP, per germline. CDR3 sequence: CASGQGGSGNTGELFF. DNA for the CDR3: TGTGCTAGTGGTCAAGGTGGTAGCGGCAACACCGGGGAGCTGTTTTTT.

This chain uses TRBV7-3 with TRBJ2-1; 14 bases line up with TRBD2. This CDR3 has 20 amino acids. V trimming: 0 bases; J trimming: 7 bases; junction bases outside the gene matches: 14. Germline loops: CDR1 SGHTA, CDR2 FQGTGA. The CDR3 reads CASSLTAATSGGAKPNEQFF. In DNA form, the CDR3 reads TGTGCCAGCAGCTTAACGGCGGCGACTAGCGGGGGGGCAAAGCCTAATGAGCAGTTCTTC.

The chain uses TRBV24-1 and TRBJ1-2, with TRBD1 matching over 7 bases. Trimming at V came to 3 bases and at J to 6 bases, leaving 3 bases not matched to a gene. CDR3 length: 13 amino acids. Germline values: CDR1 KGHDR, CDR2 SFDVKD. The CDR3 is CATSDRTGDGYTF. The CDR3 region has the DNA TGTGCCACCAGTGATAGAACAGGGGATGGCTACACCTTC.

V and J are TRBV7-3 and TRBJ2-1, with 15 bases fitting TRBD2. The CDR3 is 17 residues long. Germline values: CDR1 SGHTA, CDR2 FQGTGA. After removal of 4 bases from V and 6 bases from J, the junction contained 7 bases not matched to a gene. CDR3 region: CASSSGTSGGKINEQFF. The CDR3 DNA sequence: TGTGCCAGCAGCTCCGGGACTAGCGGGGGGAAAATCAATGAGCAGTTCTTC.

This clone was observed once. This chain links TRBV5-4 with TRBJ2-3; D remains unclear. This CDR3 has 13 residues. The ends were cut back, 0 bases at V and 6 bases at J, with 8 bases in the middle. Per germline, CDR1 SGHNT and CDR2 YYREEE (reference sequence). The CDR3 is CASSLGPGDTQYF. CDR3 DNA sequence: TGTGCCAGCAGCTTGGGTCCGGGTGATACGCAGTATTTT.

In this sample, this clone turned up once. The rearrangement uses TRBV24-1 and TRBJ2-3; 7 bases agree with TRBD1. CDR1 and CDR2 from the germline V gene are KGHDR and SFDVKD. CDR3 length: 15 amino acids. V was pared by 4 bases and J by 7 bases, with 10 bases of the junction left unmatched. CDR3: CATSDPTRDSHTQYF. The CDR3 region has the DNA TGTGCCACCAGTGACCCTACCCGGGACAGTCATACGCAGTATTTT.

The chain links TRBV12-3 or TRBV12-4 to TRBJ2-1, with a tentative D call TRBD1 (6 bases). The CDR3 extends over 12 amino acids. The V and J ends lost 7 bases and 15 bases respectively, with 19 bases between them. CDR3 sequence: CASTQETGITFF. In DNA form, the CDR3 reads TGTGCCAGCACCCAAGAAACAGGGATTACGTTCTTC.

V gene TRBV2 combines with J gene TRBJ1-4; possible D gene TRBD1, 6 bases. Trimming removed 5 bases at V and 3 bases at J, with 10 bases between. The germline gives CDR1 SNHLY, CDR2 FYNNEI. This CDR3 has 14 amino acids. CDR3 sequence: CASSKGHSNEKLFF. CDR3 sequence (DNA): TGTGCCAGCAGTAAGGGACATTCTAATGAAAAACTGTTTTTT.

V is TRBV24-1 and J is TRBJ1-2, with a tentative D call TRBD1 (5 bases). V was shortened by 5 bases and J by 6 bases, with 12 bases between the two germline ends. CDR1 and CDR2 (germline): KGHDR, SFDVKD. The CDR3 has 13 amino acids. CDR3 nucleotide sequence: TGTGCCACCAGTGGGAGGGGCCTCGATGGCTACACCTTC. Translation: CATSGRGLDGYTF.

This clone has a handful of counts. The chain combines TRBV2 with TRBJ1-4, with D unresolved. This CDR3 is 15 amino acids long. Trimming took off 6 bases at V and 8 bases at J, with 19 bases between the two ends. CDR1 is SNHLY and CDR2 is FYNNEI in the germline V gene. The CDR3 spells CASRRAAIPGEKLFF. The CDR3 nucleotides read TGTGCCAGCAGGCGGGCAGCTATTCCCGGGGAAAAACTGTTTTTT.

The V and J genes are TRBV9 and TRBJ2-6, with 7 bases matching TRBD1. Germline V gives CDR1 SGDLS, CDR2 YYNGEE. The V segment lost 0 bases and the J segment 4 bases; nucleotides outside the gene matches: 16. The CDR3 has 20 amino acids. The CDR3, as DNA: TGTGCCAGCAGCGTAGCTGGACAGGAGCTACCCTTGTCGGGGGCCAACGTCCTGACTTTC. It translates to CASSVAGQELPLSGANVLTF.

The rearrangement joins TRBV19 to TRBJ1-1; 7 bases align to TRBD1. The CDR3 runs 11 residues. Trimming removed 7 bases from V and 7 bases from J; junction bases left unmatched: 3. Germline V gene data show CDR1 as LNHDA and CDR2 as SQIVND (reference sequence). Here the CDR3 reads CASNRGREAFF. CDR3 DNA sequence: TGTGCCAGTAACAGGGGCCGTGAAGCTTTCTTT. The complete variable domain, with remaining parts taken from reference TRBV19 and TRBJ1-1, reads DGGITQSPKYLFRKEGQNVTLSCEQNLNHDAMYWYRQDPGQGLRLIYYSQIVNDFQKGDIAEGYSVSREKKESFPLTVTSAQKNPTAFYLCASNRGREAFFGQGTRLTVV.

The chain has TRBV7-9 and TRBJ1-2, with D possibly being TRBD1 (5 bases). Trimming took 8 bases from V and 3 from J, leaving 16 bases between them. Germline loops: CDR1 SEHNR, CDR2 FQNEAQ (reference sequence). This CDR3 region has 14 residues. CDR3 sequence (DNA): TGTGCCAGCGCCATCGGAGAAGGGGACTATGGCTACACCTTC. Translating gives CASAIGEGDYGYTF. The whole variable domain, filled in from reference TRBV7-9 and TRBJ1-2, reads DTGVSQNPRHKITKRGQNVTFRCDPISEHNRLYWYRQTLGQGPEFLTYFQNEAQLEKSRLLSDRFSAERPKGSFSTLEIQRTEQGDSAMYLCASAIGEGDYGYTFGSGTRLTVV.

The table lists this clone with a count of one. The chain couples TRBV6-5 to TRBJ1-2; 9 bases are a match to TRBD1. CDR3 length equals 15 residues. J gave up 2 bases and V 6 bases, and 7 bases lay outside the gene matches. Germline assignment: CDR1 MNHEY and CDR2 SVGAGI. CDR3 sequence (DNA): TGTGCCAGCAGAGGAACCGGGACAGGGAACTATGGCTACACCTTC. Its protein product is CASRGTGTGNYGYTF.

Comment on this clone: This specimen includes other DNA sequences encoding the same CDR3. This chain links TRBV19 with TRBJ1-2, with D possibly TRBD1 on 5 matching bases. This CDR3 comprises 13 residues. Between the trimmed V and J ends, which lost 1 base and 4 bases, there was a span of 7 bases. Per germline, CDR1 LNHDA and CDR2 SQIVND (reference sequence). The CDR3 DNA reads as TGTGCCAGTAGTATAGCGGGGGGCTATGGCTACACCTTC. It is translated as CASSIAGGYGYTF.

The V call is TRBV10-3, the J call TRBJ2-7, with D perhaps matching TRBD1 (5 bases). CDR1 is ENHRY, CDR2 SYGVKD, per germline. This CDR3 region has 15 residues. The V gene lost 4 bases and the J gene lost 3 bases, with 16 bases spanning the gap. CDR3 residues: CAISGAQGRNYEQYF. The CDR3 region has the DNA TGTGCCATCAGTGGAGCCCAGGGTCGGAACTACGAGCAGTACTTC.

V gene TRBV7-9 combines with J gene TRBJ2-3; 9 bases are shared with TRBD1. This CDR3 comprises 16 residues. J was trimmed by 4 bases and V by 1 base; bases with no gene match: 6. Per germline, CDR1 SEHNR and CDR2 FQNEAQ (reference sequence). The CDR3 protein is CASSLGAGTGSDTQYF. The CDR3 nucleotides read TGTGCCAGCAGCTTAGGGGCCGGGACAGGGTCAGATACGCAGTATTTT. Variable domain in full (rest from reference TRBV7-9 and TRBJ2-3): DTGVSQNPRHKITKRGQNVTFRCDPISEHNRLYWYRQTLGQGPEFLTYFQNEAQLEKSRLLSDRFSAERPKGSFSTLEIQRTEQGDSAMYLCASSLGAGTGSDTQYFGPGTRLTVL.